A single TCR beta chain is shown here with its context. Germline loops: CDR1 SGHAT, CDR2 FQNNGV. V gave up 5 bases and J gave up 11 bases, with 19 bases separating them. The CDR3 sequence is 13 residues long. The data originate from a study of blood T cell repertoires in COVID-19. Across the whole study: Both acute and convalescent COVID-19 samples were obtained from the United States, Italy and Spain.

As processed by the authors: Counts of nucleated cells, estimated from reference gene primer amplification, were obtained. The protocol was immunoSEQ multiplex PCR, while the TCRdb copy is restricted to in-frame clones and leaves out a portion. The V and J calls and clone size come from that table; D and trimming were worked out from the DNA. The repertoire holds 300,000 to 350,000 clones, over 75% seen once, with around 5% in the top ten. The sequencing sample was made of PBMCs or T cells enriched from blood (not recorded which). This clonotype originated in a man between 25 and 39 years old who had recovered from COVID-19. The rearrangement links TRBV11-2 to TRBJ2-7; D perhaps matches TRBD1 (5 bases). CDR3 sequence reads: CASSRQTATTEYF. The CDR3, as DNA: TGTGCCAGCAGCCGCCAGACAGCAACTACGGAGTACTTC. The full variable domain, completed using reference TRBV11-2 and TRBJ2-7, is EAGVAQSPRYKIIEKRQSVAFWCNPISGHATLYWYQQILGQGPKLLIQFQNNGVVDDSQLPKDRFSAERLKGVDSTLKIQPAKLEDSAVYLCASSRQTATTEYFGPGTRLTVT.